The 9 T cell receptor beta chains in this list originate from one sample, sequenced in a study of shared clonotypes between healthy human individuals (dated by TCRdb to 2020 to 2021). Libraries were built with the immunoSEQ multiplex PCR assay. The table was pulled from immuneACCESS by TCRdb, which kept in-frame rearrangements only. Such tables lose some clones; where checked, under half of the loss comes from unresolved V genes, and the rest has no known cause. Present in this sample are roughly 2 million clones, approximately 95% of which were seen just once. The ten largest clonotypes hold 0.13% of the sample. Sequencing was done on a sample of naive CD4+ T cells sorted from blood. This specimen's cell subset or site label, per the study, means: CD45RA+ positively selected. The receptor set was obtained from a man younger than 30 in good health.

In DNA, the CDR3 is TGTGCCAGCAGCGCTAGCTCCTATAATTCACCCCTCCACTTT. Translation: CASSASSYNSPLHF. V and J are TRBV7-3 and TRBJ1-6; no clear D. The CDR3 has 14 residues. In germline, CDR1 is SGHTA, CDR2 FQGTGA. The V end was cut by 5 bases, the J end by 0 bases, with 5 bases between.

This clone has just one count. The CDR3 region is CASRGQGRANTEAFF. DNA of the CDR3: TGTGCCAGCAGGGGACAGGGGAGAGCGAACACTGAAGCTTTCTTT. The gene calls are TRBV2 and TRBJ1-1; 10 bases map to TRBD1. Germline CDR1 reads SNHLY; CDR2 reads FYNNEI. This CDR3 region has 15 residues. V was clipped by 6 bases and J by 1 base; unmatched bases: 5.

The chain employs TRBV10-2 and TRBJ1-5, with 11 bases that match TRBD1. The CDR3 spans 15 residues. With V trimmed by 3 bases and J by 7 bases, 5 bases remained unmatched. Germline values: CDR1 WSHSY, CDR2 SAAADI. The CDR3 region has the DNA TGCGCCAGCAGTGAATTAGGGGACAGGGGGCAGCCCCAGCATTTT. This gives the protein CASSELGDRGQPQHF.

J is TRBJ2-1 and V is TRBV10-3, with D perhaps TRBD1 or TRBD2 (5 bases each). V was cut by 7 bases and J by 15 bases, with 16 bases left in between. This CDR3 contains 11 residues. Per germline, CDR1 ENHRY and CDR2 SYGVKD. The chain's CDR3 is CAITEGWFMFF. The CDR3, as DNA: TGTGCCATCACCGAGGGGTGGTTCATGTTCTTC.

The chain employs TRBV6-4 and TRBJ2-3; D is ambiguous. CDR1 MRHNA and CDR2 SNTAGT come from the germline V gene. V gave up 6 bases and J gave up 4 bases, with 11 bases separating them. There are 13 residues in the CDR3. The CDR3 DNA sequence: TGTGCCAGCAGCCGTCAGCAAGCAGATACGCAGTATTTT. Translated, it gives CASSRQQADTQYF.

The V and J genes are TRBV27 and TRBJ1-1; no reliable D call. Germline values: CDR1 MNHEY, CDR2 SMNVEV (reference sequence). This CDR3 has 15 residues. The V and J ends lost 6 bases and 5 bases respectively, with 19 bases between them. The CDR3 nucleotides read TGTGCCAGCAGCCCTTTAGCCCGGATGGGGACTGAAGCTTTCTTT. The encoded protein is CASSPLARMGTEAFF.

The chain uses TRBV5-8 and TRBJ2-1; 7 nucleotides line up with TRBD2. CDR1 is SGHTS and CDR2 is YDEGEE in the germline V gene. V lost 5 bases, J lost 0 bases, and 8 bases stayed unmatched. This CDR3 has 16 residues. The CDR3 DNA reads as TGTGCCAGCAGTCCCGGGACTACCAACTCCTACAATGAGCAGTTCTTC. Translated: CASSPGTTNSYNEQFF.

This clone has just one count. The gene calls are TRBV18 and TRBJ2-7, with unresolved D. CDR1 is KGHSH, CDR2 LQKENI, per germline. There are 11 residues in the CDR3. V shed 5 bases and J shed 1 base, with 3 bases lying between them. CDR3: CASSVSYEQYF. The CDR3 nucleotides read TGTGCCAGCTCAGTATCCTACGAGCAGTACTTC.

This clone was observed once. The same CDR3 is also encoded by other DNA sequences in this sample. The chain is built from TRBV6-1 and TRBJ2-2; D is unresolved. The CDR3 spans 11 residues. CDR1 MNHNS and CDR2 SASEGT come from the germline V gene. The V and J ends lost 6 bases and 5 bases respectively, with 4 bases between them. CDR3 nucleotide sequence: TGTGCCAGCAGAGGGACCGGGGAGCTGTTTTTT. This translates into CASRGTGELFF.